The 10 T cell receptor beta chains in this list originate from one sample, sequenced in a study of shared clonotypes between healthy human individuals (dated by TCRdb to 2020 to 2021). Library method: the immunoSEQ multiplex PCR assay. The table was pulled from immuneACCESS by TCRdb, which kept in-frame rearrangements only. Such tables lose some clones; where checked, under half of the loss comes from unresolved V genes, and the rest has no known cause. The sample records about 580,000 clones, 95% to 98% of which are singletons. The top ten constitute 0.3% of the sample. CD8 naive samples consisted of CD45RO-negative cells that were positively selected for CCR7, yielding a CD45RA+CCR7+ population without TemRA cells. What was sequenced was naive CD8+ T cells sorted from blood. In light of the paper, this sample's cell subset or site label describes: CD45RA+CCR7+. The receptor set was obtained from a man aged 25-40 years in good health.

J is TRBJ2-7 and V is TRBV28; the match to TRBD2 covers 14 bases. Germline V gene lookup returns CDR1 MDHEN and CDR2 SYDVKM. V lost 0 bases and J lost 4; bases outside the gene matches: 5. This CDR3 has 17 amino acids. The CDR3 reads CASSLWGTSGRSYEQYF. The CDR3 bases are TGTGCCAGCAGTTTATGGGGGACTAGCGGGAGATCGTACGAGCAGTACTTC.

This chain joins TRBV18 and TRBJ1-1; D is uncertain. CDR1 is KGHSH, CDR2 LQKENI, per germline. CDR3 length equals 14 residues. V lost 3 bases, J lost 1 base, and 9 bases lay in between. The CDR3 spells CASSPSDGNTEAFF. The CDR3 bases are TGTGCCAGCTCACCTTCCGACGGGAACACTGAAGCTTTCTTT. Looking up the rest from reference TRBV18 and TRBJ1-1 gives the full variable domain: NAGVMQNPRHLVRRRGQEARLRCSPMKGHSHVYWYRQLPEEGLKFMVYLQKENIIDESGMPKERFSAEFPKEGPSILRIQQVVRGDSAAYFCASSPSDGNTEAFFGQGTRLTVV.

This chain joins TRBV5-1 and TRBJ2-5, with a weak D call TRBD1 (6 bases). The V and J ends lost 4 bases and 5 bases respectively, with 15 bases between them. Germline V CDR1 and CDR2: SGHRS, YFSETQ. The CDR3 extends over 14 amino acids. The CDR3 here is CASSRSTGLETQYF. The DNA of the CDR3 is TGCGCCAGCAGCCGATCTACAGGGCTGGAGACCCAGTACTTC.

The CDR3 is CASSIYSYTGELFF. CDR3 DNA: TGTGCCAGTAGTATATACAGCTACACCGGGGAGCTGTTTTTT. The J gene is TRBJ2-2, the V gene TRBV19; D is unclear. Per germline, CDR1 LNHDA and CDR2 SQIVND (reference sequence). The V gene lost 2 bases and the J gene lost 3 bases, with 7 bases spanning the gap. This CDR3 spans 14 amino acids.

V gene TRBV29-1 combines with J gene TRBJ2-1, with D maybe TRBD2 (7 bases). Germline values: CDR1 SQVTM, CDR2 ANQGSEA. This CDR3 has 13 amino acids. The germline V and J ends were trimmed by 3 bases and 15 bases, with 21 bases remaining between them. CDR3 nucleotides: TGCAGCGTTGATGGGGGCGGGAGTCACATAGGGTTCTTC. Residues: CSVDGGGSHIGFF.

V is TRBV6-6 and J is TRBJ2-3; no clear D gene. V lost 5 bases to trimming and J lost 2 bases, with 8 bases between them. CDR1 is MNHNY and CDR2 is SVGAGI in the germline V gene (reference sequence). The CDR3 sequence is 13 residues long. The CDR3 loop is CASSPSPTDTQYF. CDR3 nucleotide sequence: TGTGCCAGCAGTCCTTCACCCACAGATACGCAGTATTTT.

The V and J genes are TRBV2 and TRBJ2-1; D remains ambiguous. From germline, CDR1 is SNHLY and CDR2 FYNNEI. The CDR3 is 14 amino acids. V gave up 3 bases and J gave up 3 bases, with 9 bases separating them. The CDR3 nucleotides are TGTGCCAGCAGTGAGGGTCCGGGCTACAATGAGCAGTTCTTC. Translated, it gives CASSEGPGYNEQFF.

The gene calls are TRBV14 and TRBJ2-7, with 7 bases matching TRBD1. V lost 7 bases to trimming and J lost 2 bases; unmatched junction nucleotides: 5. Germline CDR1 reads SGHDN; CDR2 reads FVKESK. The CDR3 length is 13 residues. CDR3 sequence: CASTRTGAYEQYF. The CDR3 DNA follows: TGTGCCAGCACCAGAACAGGGGCCTACGAGCAGTACTTC.

This chain links TRBV5-1 with TRBJ2-7, with no clear D. Germline lookup yields CDR1 SGHRS and CDR2 YFSETQ. V dropped 4 bases and J dropped 5 bases, with 10 bases sitting between them. CDR3 length: 12 residues. CDR3 in amino acids: CASSHEENEQYF. CDR3 in DNA: TGCGCCAGCAGCCACGAAGAGAACGAGCAGTACTTC.

The chain couples TRBV6-1 to TRBJ2-3, with D unclear. This CDR3 region has 12 residues. CDR1 MNHNS and CDR2 SASEGT come from the germline V gene. Trimming pared 4 bases from V and 10 bases from J, leaving 12 bases between. The CDR3 protein is CASSASPGPQYF. CDR3 DNA: TGTGCCAGCAGTGCAAGTCCGGGCCCGCAGTATTTT.